This section outlines one TCR beta chain sequence together with its context. This specimen belongs to a study of CD8 T cells in Susac syndrome. RNA in amounts of roughly 0.5 to 1 ug was reverse transcribed with random hexamers. With immunoSEQ multiplex PCR, TCR beta CDR3 was amplified across 54 Vbeta and 13 Jbeta. A single record per CDR3 protein comes from TCRdb applying MiXCR to the immunoSEQ multiplex PCR reads. The table shows fewer than 350,000 distinct CDR3 sequences, with 65% to 90% occurring only once. Sequencing of TCR beta, carried out with a high-throughput approach, was applied to CD8+ and CD4+ T cells from the blood. The CD8+ and CD4+ T cells were isolated magnetically using a negative isolation approach, whereas the TEMRA cells were enriched by FACS. This CDR3 spans 15 amino acids. CDR1 is LGHNA and CDR2 is YSLEER in the germline V gene. Trimming shortened V by 1 base and J by 7 bases, and 16 bases separated the two germline ends.

The sample comprised CD8+ T cells from PBMCs. V is TRBV4-3 and J is TRBJ1-2; D perhaps matches TRBD1 (5 bases). This TCR was sampled from a human donor with multiple sclerosis. The CDR3 nucleotides read TGCGCCAGCAGCCAAGCGCCCTCGGGGCCTGGTGGCTACACCTTC. Its protein product is CASSQAPSGPGGYTF.